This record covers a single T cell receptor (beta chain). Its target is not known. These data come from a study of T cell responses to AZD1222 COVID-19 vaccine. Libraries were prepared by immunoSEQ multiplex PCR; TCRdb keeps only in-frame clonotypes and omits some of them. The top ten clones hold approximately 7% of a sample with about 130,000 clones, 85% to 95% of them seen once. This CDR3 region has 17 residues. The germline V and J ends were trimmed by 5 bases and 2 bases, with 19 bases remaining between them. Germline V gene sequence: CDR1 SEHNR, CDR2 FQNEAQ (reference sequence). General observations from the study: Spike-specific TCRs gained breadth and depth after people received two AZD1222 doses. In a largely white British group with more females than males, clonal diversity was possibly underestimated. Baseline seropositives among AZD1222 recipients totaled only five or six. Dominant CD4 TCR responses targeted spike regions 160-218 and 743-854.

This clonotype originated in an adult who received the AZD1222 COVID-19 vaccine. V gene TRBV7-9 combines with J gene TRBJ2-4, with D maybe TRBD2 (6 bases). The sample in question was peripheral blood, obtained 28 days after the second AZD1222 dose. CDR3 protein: CASSRRGGEWTKNIQYF. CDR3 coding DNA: TGTGCCAGCAGCCGGCGGGGTGGGGAATGGACCAAAAACATTCAGTACTTC.